These 21 T cell receptor beta chains were all obtained from the same sample, sequenced in a study of control samples from healthy donors and cancer patients. TCRdb keeps only in-frame clones here, not all; method: immunoSEQ multiplex PCR. Here the sample spans some 30,000 clones, 91% being singletons. Input material: PBMCs. These receptors were obtained from a man between 50 and 59 years old with lung cancer.

This chain connects TRBV11-2 to TRBJ2-7, with 7 bases aligning to TRBD1. V lost 4 bases to trimming and J lost 3 bases; unmatched junction nucleotides: 9. The CDR3 length is 15 residues. From germline, CDR1 is SGHAT and CDR2 FQNNGV. CDR3 residues: CASSSTYRGDYEQYF. As DNA, the CDR3 is TGTGCCAGCAGCTCCACATACAGGGGTGACTACGAGCAGTACTTC.

The V gene is TRBV5-4, the J gene TRBJ1-2; TRBD1 matches 8 bases. This CDR3 contains 13 residues. The junction had 6 bases not matched to a gene; V was cut back by 4 bases and J by 7 bases. Germline CDR1 is SGHNT and CDR2 is YYREEE (reference sequence). CDR3 in amino acids: CASSKDREGGYTF. In DNA, the CDR3 is TGTGCCAGCAGCAAGGACAGGGAAGGTGGCTACACCTTC.

This rearrangement joins TRBV27 to TRBJ2-5, with a weak D call TRBD2 (6 bases). V was cut by 8 bases and J by 6 bases, with 19 bases left in between. This CDR3 is 14 amino acids long. Germline V gene data show CDR1 as MNHEY and CDR2 as SMNVEV (reference sequence). CDR3 DNA: TGTGCCAGCGGCTTGACTAGTATCGGGAAGACCCAGTACTTC. Protein: CASGLTSIGKTQYF.

The chain couples TRBV5-1 to TRBJ1-2; 7 bases match TRBD1. The trim removed 1 base at V and 0 bases at J, leaving 9 bases unmatched. This CDR3 has 17 residues. Germline V gene lookup returns CDR1 SGHRS and CDR2 YFSETQ. Here the CDR3 reads CASSLRGTVYSNYGYTF. For the CDR3, the DNA is TGCGCCAGCAGCTTGCGGGGGACAGTATACTCTAACTATGGCTACACCTTC.

In regard to this clone: This sample also contains other DNA sequences that code for the same CDR3. The rearrangement joins TRBV28 to TRBJ1-4, with TRBD1 as a possible D gene (6 bases). Germline V gene lookup returns CDR1 MDHEN and CDR2 SYDVKM. There are 14 residues in the CDR3. V was shortened by 3 bases and J by 7 bases, with 12 bases between the two germline ends. The CDR3 is CASSFRGGGEKLFF. As DNA, the CDR3 is TGTGCCAGCAGTTTTCGAGGAGGGGGTGAAAAACTGTTTTTT.

Only one count was recorded for this clone. This chain uses TRBV27 with TRBJ2-1, with 8 bases aligning to TRBD2. This CDR3 comprises 11 residues. V gave up 5 bases and J gave up 9 bases; unmatched junction bases: 0. Germline lookup yields CDR1 MNHEY and CDR2 SMNVEV (reference sequence). This CDR3 is CASSRGGEQFF. The CDR3 nucleotides read TGTGCCAGCAGTCGGGGGGGTGAGCAGTTCTTC.

The chain joins TRBV19 to TRBJ1-2; 10 positions agree with TRBD1. The CDR3 contains 14 residues. Germline CDR1 reads LNHDA; CDR2 reads SQIVND (reference sequence). The J segment lost 4 bases and the V segment lost 5 bases, leaving 4 bases of the junction unmatched. DNA of the CDR3: TGTGCCAGTAGTCCGGGGGACAGGGGCTATGGCTACACCTTC. This sequence encodes CASSPGDRGYGYTF.

The chain links TRBV6-2 or TRBV6-3 to TRBJ1-1; D not resolved. The V end lost 5 bases, the J end lost 1 base, and 11 bases lay between the germline ends. There are 14 residues in the CDR3. Germline CDR1 reads MNHEY; CDR2 reads SVGEGT. CDR3 region: CASSHGRRNTEAFF. The CDR3 bases are TGTGCCAGCAGTCACGGCCGTCGGAACACTGAAGCTTTCTTT.

This chain links TRBV2 with TRBJ1-1; D call uncertain. The V and J ends lost 6 bases and 0 bases respectively, with 8 bases between them. Per germline, CDR1 SNHLY and CDR2 FYNNEI. CDR3 length: 13 residues. CDR3 residues: CASREDVNTEAFF. The CDR3 nucleotides are TGTGCCAGCAGAGAGGATGTGAACACTGAAGCTTTCTTT.

The chain couples TRBV19 to TRBJ1-2; TRBD1 is a possible D gene (5 bases). In germline, CDR1 is LNHDA, CDR2 SQIVND (reference sequence). The CDR3 has 14 residues. The V end was cut by 3 bases, the J end by 4 bases, with 12 bases between. CDR3 in DNA: TGTGCCAGTAGTATCGGACCGACAGTCTATGGCTACACCTTC. Its translation: CASSIGPTVYGYTF. The variable domain in full, with the rest retrieved from reference TRBV19 and TRBJ1-2, is DGGITQSPKYLFRKEGQNVTLSCEQNLNHDAMYWYRQDPGQGLRLIYYSQIVNDFQKGDIAEGYSVSREKKESFPLTVTSAQKNPTAFYLCASSIGPTVYGYTFGSGTRLTVV.

This rearrangement joins TRBV4-3 to TRBJ1-6; D is unclear. The CDR3 length is 15 residues. The V gene's germline CDR1 is LGHNA and CDR2 YSLEER. Trimming stripped 1 base from V and 10 bases from J, with 14 bases between. CDR3 amino acids: CASSQGTDRVSPLHF. The CDR3 DNA is TGCGCCAGCAGCCAAGGAACGGATAGGGTCTCACCCCTCCACTTT.

The chain links TRBV28 to TRBJ1-6; 8 nucleotides align to TRBD1. The J segment lost 10 bases and the V segment lost 7 bases, leaving 9 bases of the junction unmatched. CDR1 MDHEN and CDR2 SYDVKM come from the germline V gene. This CDR3 is built from 14 residues. The CDR3, as DNA: TGTGCCAGCACCCCGACAGGGGCTTGGTCACCCCTCCACTTT. Translated: CASTPTGAWSPLHF.

The chain combines TRBV19 with TRBJ2-5; D gene uncertain. The V end was cut by 0 bases, the J end by 1 base, with 6 bases between. The CDR3 is made up of 14 amino acids. The germline CDR1 and CDR2 sequences are LNHDA and SQIVND (reference sequence). CDR3 amino acids: CASSIDSPQETQYF. CDR3 coding DNA: TGTGCCAGTAGTATAGATTCCCCCCAAGAGACCCAGTACTTC.

The chain couples TRBV6-5 to TRBJ2-7; D is perhaps TRBD2 (6 bases). Trimming removed 6 bases from V and 2 bases from J, with 14 bases in between. The CDR3 contains 14 residues. Germline-derived CDR1 and CDR2 are MNHEY and SVGAGI. The CDR3 nucleotides are TGTGCCAGCAGGGAGGGAGAGGATACCTACGAGCAGTACTTC. It translates to CASREGEDTYEQYF.

This chain joins TRBV7-3 and TRBJ2-3, with 8 bases lining up with TRBD1. CDR1 and CDR2 from the germline V gene are SGHTA and FQGTGA. Trimming at V came to 2 bases and at J to 5 bases, leaving 6 bases not matched to a gene. The CDR3 extends over 15 amino acids. CDR3 in DNA: TGTGCCAGCAGCTTAGTGTCAGGGGGCCTAGATACGCAGTATTTT. This translates into CASSLVSGGLDTQYF. The full variable domain, rest sourced from reference TRBV7-3 and TRBJ2-3, is GAGVSQTPSNKVTEKGKYVELRCDPISGHTALYWYRQSLGQGPEFLIYFQGTGAADDSGLPNDRFFAVRPEGSVSTLKIQRTERGDSAVYLCASSLVSGGLDTQYFGPGTRLTVL.

The chain combines TRBV11-3 with TRBJ2-7; the match to TRBD2 covers 9 bases. The CDR3 contains 14 residues. Germline CDR1 SGHNT, CDR2 YENEEA. Trimming took 5 bases from V and 7 from J; bases not matched to a gene: 9. The CDR3 loop reads CASSTTSGRGEQYF. CDR3 DNA sequence: TGTGCCAGCAGCACGACTAGCGGTAGGGGTGAGCAGTACTTC.

The chain recombines TRBV12-3 or TRBV12-4 with TRBJ1-5; no firm D call. The CDR3 is 12 residues long. The V end lost 4 bases, the J end lost 7 bases, and 8 bases lay between the germline ends. The CDR3 coding sequence is TGTGCCAGCAGTTCCCGACGACAGCCCCAGCATTTT. It encodes CASSSRRQPQHF.

The chain couples TRBV7-2 to TRBJ2-3; D uncertain. This CDR3 spans 13 amino acids. Trimming removed 5 bases from V and 2 bases from J, with 8 bases in between. Germline-derived CDR1 and CDR2 are SGHTA and FQGNSA. The CDR3 reads CASSPTNTDTQYF. CDR3 nucleotide sequence: TGTGCCAGCAGCCCCACCAACACAGATACGCAGTATTTT.

In this sample, this clone turned up once. The chain combines TRBV24-1 with TRBJ2-5, with D possibly TRBD1 on 6 matching bases. CDR1 and CDR2 from the germline V gene are KGHDR and SFDVKD. This CDR3 has 14 amino acids. V gave up 8 bases and J gave up 2 bases, with 14 bases separating them. CDR3 nucleotide sequence: TGTGCCACCATCTCCCTAGGACAGCAAGAGACCCAGTACTTC. This sequence encodes CATISLGQQETQYF.

This chain uses TRBV6-1 with TRBJ2-3; D is undetermined. V was shortened by 2 bases and J by 1 base, with 7 bases between the two germline ends. The CDR3 has 14 amino acids. In germline, CDR1 is MNHNS, CDR2 SASEGT. CDR3 DNA: TGTGCCAGCAGTGAATACACCCGCACAGATACGCAGTATTTT. It is translated as CASSEYTRTDTQYF.

This clone was detected once. This chain connects TRBV18 to TRBJ2-7, with D tentatively TRBD1 or TRBD2 (5 bases each). Germline CDR1 reads KGHSH; CDR2 reads LQKENI. Trimming took 2 bases from V and 8 from J, leaving 16 bases between them. The CDR3 consists of 14 residues. The CDR3 nucleotides are TGTGCCAGCTCACCAGGGGACCTTTCCACGAAGCAGTACTTC. Its translation is CASSPGDLSTKQYF.